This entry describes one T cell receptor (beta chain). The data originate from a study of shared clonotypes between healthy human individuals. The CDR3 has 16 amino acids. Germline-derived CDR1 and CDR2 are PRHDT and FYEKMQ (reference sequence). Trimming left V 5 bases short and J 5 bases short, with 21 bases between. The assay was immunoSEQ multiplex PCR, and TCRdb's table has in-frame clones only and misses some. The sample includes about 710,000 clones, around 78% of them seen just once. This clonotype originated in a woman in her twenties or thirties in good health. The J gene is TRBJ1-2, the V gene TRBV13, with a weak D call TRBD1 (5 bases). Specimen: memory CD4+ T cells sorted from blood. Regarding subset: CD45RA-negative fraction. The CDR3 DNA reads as TGTGCCAGCAGCGGGGCCCCTTTTGGCAGGGATTATGGCTACACCTTC. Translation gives CASSGAPFGRDYGYTF.